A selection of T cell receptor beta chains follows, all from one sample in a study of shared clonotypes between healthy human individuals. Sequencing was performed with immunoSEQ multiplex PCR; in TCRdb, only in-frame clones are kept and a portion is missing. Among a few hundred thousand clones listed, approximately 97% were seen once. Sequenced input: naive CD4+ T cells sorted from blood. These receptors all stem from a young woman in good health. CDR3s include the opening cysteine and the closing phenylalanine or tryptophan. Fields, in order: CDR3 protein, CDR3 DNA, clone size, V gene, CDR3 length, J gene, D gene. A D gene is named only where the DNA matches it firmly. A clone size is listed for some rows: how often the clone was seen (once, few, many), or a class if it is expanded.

CASSTPGRDEQFF | TGTGCCAGCAGTACCCCGGGGCGCGATGAGCAGTTCTTC | - | TRBV9 | 13 | TRBJ2-1 | -
CASSVGLAGERYEQYF | TGTGCCAGTAGTGTCGGACTAGCGGGAGAACGATACGAGCAGTACTTC | - | TRBV19 | 16 | TRBJ2-7 | TRBD2
CASSDPSISQSPPGKLFF | TGTGCCAGCAGCGATCCTTCCATTTCGCAGTCCCCCCCGGGAAAACTGTTTTTT | - | TRBV2 | 18 | TRBJ1-4 | -
CASSLGLRGRQPQHF | TGTGCCAGCAGCTTAGGCCTCCGGGGACGGCAGCCCCAGCATTTT | - | TRBV13 | 15 | TRBJ1-5 | -
CASSLGAGQHYEQYF | TGCGCCAGCAGCTTGGGAGCCGGACAGCACTACGAGCAGTACTTC | - | TRBV5-1 | 15 | TRBJ2-7 | -
CASSNGYSNQPQHF | TGTGCCAGCAGTAACGGCTATAGCAATCAGCCCCAGCATTTT | once | TRBV25-1 | 14 | TRBJ1-5 | -
CASSVFHTGELFF | TGTGCCAGCAGTGTATTCCACACCGGGGAGCTGTTTTTT | - | TRBV2 | 13 | TRBJ2-2 | -
CATGLAGARDTQYF | TGTGCCACCGGACTAGCGGGAGCAAGAGATACGCAGTATTTT | once | TRBV10-3 | 14 | TRBJ2-3 | TRBD2
CASSLGSASRETQYF | TGTGCCAGCAGCTTAGGAAGCGCGAGCAGGGAGACCCAGTACTTC | - | TRBV7-2 | 15 | TRBJ2-5 | -
CATNRDTSSYNEQFF | TGTGCCACGAACCGGGACACAAGCTCCTACAATGAGCAGTTCTTC | - | TRBV10-3 | 15 | TRBJ2-1 | -
CASSLGQGYTGELFF | TGCGCCAGCAGCTTAGGACAGGGTTACACCGGGGAGCTGTTTTTT | - | TRBV5-1 | 15 | TRBJ2-2 | TRBD1
CSVGNRGANTEAFF | TGCAGCGTTGGCAACAGGGGGGCTAACACTGAAGCTTTCTTT | - | TRBV29-1 | 14 | TRBJ1-1 | TRBD1
CASSYSQGAWENIQYF | TGTGCCAGCAGTTACTCCCAGGGGGCTTGGGAAAACATTCAGTACTTC | - | TRBV6-5 | 16 | TRBJ2-4 | TRBD1
CASSFLGLASYEQYF | TGTGCCAGCAGTTTTCTCGGACTAGCTAGCTACGAGCAGTACTTC | - | TRBV27 | 15 | TRBJ2-7 | TRBD2
CASSLAGGTDTQYF | TGTGCCAGCAGCTTGGCCGGAGGCACAGATACGCAGTATTTT | once | TRBV5-4 | 14 | TRBJ2-3 | -
CASSIFGDYEQYF | TGTGCCAGTAGTATTTTCGGGGACTACGAGCAGTACTTC | - | TRBV19 | 13 | TRBJ2-7 | -
CASTSTLLAKNIQYF | TGTGCCAGCACCTCCACACTTCTAGCCAAAAACATTCAGTACTTC | once | TRBV28 | 15 | TRBJ2-4 | -
CASSPEGTGDGYTF | TGTGCCAGCAGCCCTGAGGGGACAGGGGACGGCTACACCTTC | - | TRBV7-9 | 14 | TRBJ1-2 | TRBD1
CASSLTRDTRNTIYF | TGTGCCAGCAGCCTCACCCGGGACACCAGAAACACCATATATTTT | - | TRBV6-5 | 15 | TRBJ1-3 | -
CASSPAPQSYEQYF | TGTGCCAGCAGTCCCGCCCCACAAAGCTACGAGCAGTACTTC | - | TRBV27 | 14 | TRBJ2-7 | -
CASSLQVAAETQYF | TGTGCCAGCTCACTTCAGGTAGCGGCAGAGACCCAGTACTTC | - | TRBV18 | 14 | TRBJ2-5 | -
CASSTHANTEAFF | TGTGCCAGCAGCACCCACGCGAACACTGAAGCTTTCTTT | - | TRBV9 | 13 | TRBJ1-1 | -
CASSLGAGQGNPYEQYF | TGTGCCAGCAGCTTGGGGGCGGGACAGGGTAATCCCTACGAGCAGTACTTC | - | TRBV7-2 | 17 | TRBJ2-7 | TRBD1
CASSMNPGHENTEAFF | TGTGCCAGCAGCATGAATCCGGGACACGAGAACACTGAAGCTTTCTTT | once | TRBV13 | 16 | TRBJ1-1 | -
CASSLTGSLSTDTQYF | TGTGCCAGCAGCTTAACGGGATCTCTTAGCACAGATACGCAGTATTTT | - | TRBV7-9 | 16 | TRBJ2-3 | -
CASSLNSGRSTDTQYF | TGTGCCAGCAGCCTCAATAGCGGGAGATCGACAGATACGCAGTATTTT | - | TRBV4-2 | 16 | TRBJ2-3 | TRBD2
CASIYSYNEQFF | TGTGCCAGCATTTACTCCTACAATGAGCAGTTCTTC | - | TRBV2 | 12 | TRBJ2-1 | -
CASSKDRESYNEQFF | TGCGCCAGCAGCAAGGACAGGGAATCCTACAATGAGCAGTTCTTC | - | TRBV4-1 | 15 | TRBJ2-1 | TRBD1
CASSKDSNYGYTF | TGTGCCAGTAGTAAGGACAGTAACTATGGCTACACCTTC | - | TRBV19 | 13 | TRBJ1-2 | -
CAWSGGGEQFF | TGTGCCTGGTCTGGGGGCGGAGAGCAGTTCTTC | - | TRBV30 | 11 | TRBJ2-1 | -
CASSLSETQYF | TGTGCCAGCAGCTTATCCGAGACCCAGTACTTC | - | TRBV13 | 11 | TRBJ2-5 | -
CASSSYQGPYEQYF | TGTGCCAGCAGTTCCTACCAGGGTCCCTACGAGCAGTACTTC | - | TRBV27 | 14 | TRBJ2-7 | -
CASSITISGNQPQHF | TGTGCCAGTAGTATAACGATAAGTGGCAATCAGCCCCAGCATTTT | once | TRBV19 | 15 | TRBJ1-5 | -
CASSQFPNTGELFF | TGCGCCAGCAGCCAGTTCCCGAACACCGGGGAGCTGTTTTTT | - | TRBV4-1 | 14 | TRBJ2-2 | -
CASSLPSPGELFF | TGTGCCAGCAGCCTCCCTAGTCCCGGGGAGCTGTTTTTT | - | TRBV5-5 | 13 | TRBJ2-2 | -
CASSLGGGVNYEQYF | TGTGCCAGCAGCTTGGGAGGCGGGGTGAACTACGAGCAGTACTTC | - | TRBV5-4 | 15 | TRBJ2-7 | -
CATSRDQVGGELFF | TGTGCCACCAGCAGAGATCAAGTAGGCGGGGAGCTGTTTTTT | - | TRBV15 | 14 | TRBJ2-2 | -
CASSFFYEQFF | TGTGCCAGCAGCTTCTTTTATGAGCAGTTCTTC | - | TRBV5-6 | 11 | TRBJ2-1 | -
CASSLAGGGSYEQYF | TGTGCCAGCAGCTTAGCCGGGGGAGGGTCCTACGAGCAGTACTTC | - | TRBV7-9 | 15 | TRBJ2-7 | TRBD2
CASRGTSGYNEQFF | TGTGCCAGCAGAGGGACTAGCGGTTACAATGAGCAGTTCTTC | - | TRBV27 | 14 | TRBJ2-1 | TRBD2
CASSFSSGMGSYEQYF | TGTGCCAGCAGCTTTTCTAGCGGGATGGGTTCCTACGAGCAGTACTTC | - | TRBV5-4 | 16 | TRBJ2-7 | TRBD2
CASSWGGQGRQPQHF | TGTGCCAGCAGTTGGGGAGGGCAGGGGCGTCAGCCCCAGCATTTT | - | TRBV28 | 15 | TRBJ1-5 | -
CATQDPIRSQYF | TGTGCCACCCAGGACCCAATAAGGAGCCAGTACTTC | - | TRBV6-5 | 12 | TRBJ2-5 | -
CASSRQGEGWVKNIQYF | TGTGCCAGCAGCAGACAGGGCGAGGGTTGGGTCAAAAACATTCAGTACTTC | - | TRBV9 | 17 | TRBJ2-4 | TRBD1
CASSQDSLAGNSEQYF | TGCGCCAGCAGCCAAGATTCGCTGGCAGGCAATTCCGAGCAGTACTTC | - | TRBV4-1 | 16 | TRBJ2-7 | -
CASIQASGINNEQFF | TGTGCCAGCATACAGGCTAGCGGGATTAACAATGAGCAGTTCTTC | - | TRBV6-1 | 15 | TRBJ2-1 | TRBD2
CASSVVTGANTEAFF | TGTGCCAGCAGCGTAGTCACAGGGGCTAACACTGAAGCTTTCTTT | - | TRBV9 | 15 | TRBJ1-1 | TRBD1
CASSRTSGSENEQFF | TGCGCCAGCAGCCGGACTAGCGGGAGTGAAAATGAGCAGTTCTTC | once | TRBV5-1 | 15 | TRBJ2-1 | TRBD2
CASSEWAGRLGEQYF | TGCGCCAGCAGTGAGTGGGCGGGACGCCTCGGCGAGCAGTACTTC | - | TRBV10-2 | 15 | TRBJ2-7 | -
CASSYSLHYEQYF | TGTGCCAGCAGTTACTCCTTGCACTACGAGCAGTACTTC | - | TRBV6-5 | 13 | TRBJ2-7 | -
CASSIRGGGYEQYF | TGTGCCAGCTCAATCCGAGGCGGGGGATACGAGCAGTACTTC | - | TRBV18 | 14 | TRBJ2-7 | TRBD2